A selection of T cell receptor beta chains follows, all from one sample in a study of tumor and adjacent non-tumor tissue in lung cancer. Using its own MiXCR run on the multiplex PCR reads, TCRdb lists one record per CDR3 protein. The sample yields under 100,000 distinct CDR3 sequences, around two thirds seen once. Sample: lung tumor tissue. The receptors were sampled from a woman in her 70s with non-small cell lung cancer. CDR3s include the opening cysteine and the closing phenylalanine or tryptophan. The order of the fields is J gene, clone size, D gene, V gene, CDR3 protein, CDR3 DNA. A D gene is named only where the DNA matches it firmly. Clone sizes are given selectively: once, few, many, or a class where the clone is expanded.

j_call: TRBJ2-3
clone_size: .
d_call: TRBD2
v_call: TRBV30
cdr3_aa: CACSVPAGGRTDTQYF
cdr3_nt: TGTGCCTGCAGTGTACCTGCGGGAGGTCGCACAGATACGCAGTATTTT

j_call: TRBJ2-3
clone_size: many
d_call: TRBD2
v_call: TRBV12-3/TRBV12-4
cdr3_aa: CASSFLERGGSTDTQYF
cdr3_nt: TGTGCCAGCAGTTTTCTTGAGCGGGGGGGAAGCACAGATACGCAGTATTTT

j_call: TRBJ2-5
clone_size: .
d_call: TRBD1
v_call: TRBV10-3
cdr3_aa: CTAGTGGEGTQYF
cdr3_nt: TGTACCGCCGGGACAGGGGGCGAAGGGACCCAGTACTTC

j_call: TRBJ1-6
clone_size: .
d_call: TRBD1
v_call: TRBV5-6
cdr3_aa: CASRSGTGRSYNSPLHF
cdr3_nt: TGTGCCAGCAGGTCGGGGACAGGGAGGTCCTATAATTCACCCCTCCACTTT

j_call: TRBJ2-1
clone_size: .
d_call: .
v_call: TRBV6-2/TRBV6-3
cdr3_aa: CASSPESRVVGAEQFF
cdr3_nt: TGTGCCAGCAGCCCCGAATCCCGGGTAGTGGGAGCCGAGCAGTTCTTC

j_call: TRBJ2-1
clone_size: few
d_call: TRBD2
v_call: TRBV11-3
cdr3_aa: CASSIASGSYNEQFF
cdr3_nt: TGTGCCAGCAGCATAGCTAGCGGGAGTTACAATGAACAGTTCTTC

j_call: TRBJ1-2
clone_size: many
d_call: TRBD1
v_call: TRBV29-1
cdr3_aa: CSVEGDRRNNYGYTF
cdr3_nt: TGCAGCGTTGAGGGGGACAGGCGAAATAACTATGGCTACACCTTC

j_call: TRBJ2-2
clone_size: .
d_call: .
v_call: TRBV6-1
cdr3_aa: CANSLRANTGELFF
cdr3_nt: TGTGCCAACAGTTTACGGGCGAACACCGGGGAGCTGTTTTTT

j_call: TRBJ2-1
clone_size: many
d_call: TRBD1
v_call: TRBV20-1
cdr3_aa: CSAPTRQGAYNEQFF
cdr3_nt: TGCAGTGCCCCGACCCGACAGGGGGCCTACAATGAGCAGTTCTTC

j_call: TRBJ1-1
clone_size: .
d_call: TRBD1
v_call: TRBV12-3/TRBV12-4
cdr3_aa: CASSFQQGGGAFF
cdr3_nt: TGTGCCAGCAGTTTCCAACAGGGGGGTGGAGCTTTCTTT

j_call: TRBJ2-7
clone_size: .
d_call: .
v_call: TRBV10-2
cdr3_aa: CASNGRSSYGQYF
cdr3_nt: TGCGCCAGCAATGGGAGGAGCTCCTACGGACAGTACTTC

j_call: TRBJ1-1
clone_size: many
d_call: TRBD1
v_call: TRBV28
cdr3_aa: CASSLGQGGTEAFF
cdr3_nt: TGTGCCAGCAGTTTGGGACAGGGGGGCACTGAAGCTTTCTTT

j_call: TRBJ2-3
clone_size: .
d_call: TRBD2
v_call: TRBV29-1
cdr3_aa: CSVEGGSGRFTHTQYF
cdr3_nt: TGCAGCGTTGAAGGCGGAAGCGGGAGATTCACACATACACAGTATTTT

j_call: TRBJ2-1
clone_size: .
d_call: TRBD1
v_call: TRBV29-1
cdr3_aa: CSIATGGNEEFF
cdr3_nt: TGCAGCATTGCCACAGGGGGCAATGAAGAGTTCTTC

j_call: TRBJ2-1
clone_size: .
d_call: .
v_call: TRBV6-2/TRBV6-3
cdr3_aa: CASSHESRVTGAEQFF
cdr3_nt: TGTGCCAGCAGCCACGAATCTCGGGTAACGGGAGCCGAGCAGTTCTTC

j_call: TRBJ2-1
clone_size: .
d_call: TRBD2
v_call: TRBV4-2
cdr3_aa: CASSARSSSGETSYNEQLF
cdr3_nt: TGTGCCAGCAGCGCTCGGTCTTCAAGCGGGGAGACCTCCTACAATGAGCAGCTCTTC

j_call: TRBJ2-7
clone_size: many
d_call: TRBD2
v_call: TRBV12-3/TRBV12-4
cdr3_aa: CASSLWGGSEQYF
cdr3_nt: TGTGCCAGCAGTTTATGGGGAGGGAGCGAGCAGTACTTC

j_call: TRBJ2-4
clone_size: .
d_call: .
v_call: TRBV5-4
cdr3_aa: CASSLEGGGREINIQYF
cdr3_nt: TGTGCCAGCAGTTTGGAGGGTGGGGGTAGGGAGATAAACATTCAGTACTTC

j_call: TRBJ2-1
clone_size: many
d_call: TRBD2
v_call: TRBV20-1
cdr3_aa: CSARAGSGRYNEQFF
cdr3_nt: TGCAGTGCTAGAGCGGGTAGCGGGAGGTACAATGAGCAGTTCTTC

j_call: TRBJ2-1
clone_size: .
d_call: .
v_call: TRBV20-1
cdr3_aa: CSDEGGLAIDNEQFF
cdr3_nt: TGCAGTGACGAAGGGGGATTAGCGATTGACAATGAGCAGTTCTTC

j_call: TRBJ1-2
clone_size: many
d_call: .
v_call: TRBV5-1
cdr3_aa: CASSQGSSYGYTF
cdr3_nt: TGCGCCAGCAGCCAGGGGTCCTCTTATGGCTACACCTTC

j_call: TRBJ1-1
clone_size: once
d_call: .
v_call: TRBV29-1
cdr3_aa: CSVVGILDGTEAFF
cdr3_nt: TGCAGCGTGGTAGGGATACTAGACGGGACTGAAGCTTTCTTT

j_call: TRBJ1-1
clone_size: once
d_call: .
v_call: TRBV6-1
cdr3_aa: CASPGPPPNVEAFF
cdr3_nt: TGTGCCAGCCCGGGACCACCTCCTAATGTTGAAGCTTTCTTT

j_call: TRBJ2-5
clone_size: .
d_call: .
v_call: TRBV5-1
cdr3_aa: CASSSGMTEKESQYF
cdr3_nt: TGCGCCAGCAGCTCGGGCATGACCGAGAAAGAGTCCCAGTACTTC